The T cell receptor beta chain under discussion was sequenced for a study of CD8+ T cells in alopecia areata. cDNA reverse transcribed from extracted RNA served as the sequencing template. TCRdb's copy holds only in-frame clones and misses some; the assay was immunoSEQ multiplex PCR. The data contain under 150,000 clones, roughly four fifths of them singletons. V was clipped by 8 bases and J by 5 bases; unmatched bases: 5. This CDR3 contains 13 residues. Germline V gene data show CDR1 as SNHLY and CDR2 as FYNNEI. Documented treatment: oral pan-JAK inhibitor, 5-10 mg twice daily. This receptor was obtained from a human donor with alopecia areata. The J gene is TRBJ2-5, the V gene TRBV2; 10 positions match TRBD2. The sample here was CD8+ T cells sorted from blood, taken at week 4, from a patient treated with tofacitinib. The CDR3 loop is CASESGGEETQYF. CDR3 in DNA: TGTGCCAGCGAGAGCGGGGGGGAGGAGACCCAGTACTTC.